These T cell receptor beta chains were read from a single sample in a study of cytomegalovirus exposure and HLA in healthy donors. The repertoire was sequenced with immunoSEQ multiplex PCR; TCRdb's copy has only in-frame clones and lacks some. The table includes 100,000 or so clones, more than 65% detected once. The source material was PBMCs. Receptor source: a woman between 18 and 29 years old in good health and CMV-seronegative. Both conserved end residues are part of each CDR3.

>15|TRBJ2-7|TRBV19
CASSRDRGIIEEQYF
>16|TRBJ2-7|TRBV7-2
CASSLAADRIPYEQYF
>14|TRBJ1-6|TRBV11-2
CASSQDRVNSPLHF
>15|TRBJ2-7|TRBV11-2
CASSLVGAGAYEQYF
>11|TRBJ2-7|TRBV30
CAWSVEGEQYF
>16|TRBJ1-5|TRBV19
CASNLGARASNQPQHF
>13|TRBJ1-1|TRBV30
CAWTEFMNTEAFF
>16|TRBJ2-5|TRBV4-3
CASSQARGGARETQYF
>16|TRBJ1-2|TRBV28
CASSLQGAQGYRGYTF
>15|TRBJ2-7|TRBV5-1
CASSRLAGGPYEQYF
>17|TRBJ2-7|TRBV4-1
CASSQGQGVISAYEQYF
>17|TRBJ1-6|TRBV4-1
CASSQGPPRALNSPLHF
>14|TRBJ1-4|TRBV30
CAWSQDRADEKLFF
>16|TRBJ1-3|TRBV30
CAWSVVPRGSGNTIYF
>17|TRBJ2-7|TRBV7-9
CASSLVGQEISSYEQYF
>12|TRBJ1-5|TRBV27
CASSFIDQPQHF
>14|TRBJ2-1|TRBV7-3
CASSLHGPGNEQFF
>16|TRBJ2-1|TRBV6-4
CASSEGEGGGSNEQFF
>16|TRBJ2-1|TRBV18
CASSPLSGGDINEQFF
>17|TRBJ1-6|TRBV27
CASSLRGGSSYNSPLHF
>14|TRBJ1-1|TRBV6-4
CASSREGGNTEALF
>16|TRBJ1-5|TRBV6-5
CASSYGSPEVGQPQHF